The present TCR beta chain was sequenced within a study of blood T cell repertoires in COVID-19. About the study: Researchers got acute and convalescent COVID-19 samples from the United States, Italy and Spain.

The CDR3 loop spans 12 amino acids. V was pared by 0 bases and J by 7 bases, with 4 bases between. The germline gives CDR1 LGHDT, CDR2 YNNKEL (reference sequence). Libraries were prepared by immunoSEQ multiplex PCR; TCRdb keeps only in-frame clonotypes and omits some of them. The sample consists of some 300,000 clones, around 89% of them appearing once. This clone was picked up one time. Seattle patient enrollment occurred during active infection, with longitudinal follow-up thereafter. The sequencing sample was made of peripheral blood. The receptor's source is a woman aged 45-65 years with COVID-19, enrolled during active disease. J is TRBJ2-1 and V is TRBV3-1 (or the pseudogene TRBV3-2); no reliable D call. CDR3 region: CASSQDPNEQFF. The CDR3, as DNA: TGTGCCAGCAGCCAAGATCCGAATGAGCAGTTCTTC.